A selection of T cell receptor beta chains follows, all from one sample in a study of blood T cells in healthy people across ages. From the 5' RACE reads, TCRdb called clonotypes with MiXCR, one entry per CDR3 protein. This table holds around 2 million distinct CDR3 sequences, about two fifths found once. The specimen sequenced was blood. Every receptor here comes from a human donor in good health. Both conserved end residues are part of each CDR3. A row's size may be missing; if present it is once, few, many or a size class.

CSAGDRAKQYF | TRBJ2-7 | TRBV29-1 | NA
CASSFVDRVSIGDGYTF | TRBJ1-2 | TRBV12-3/TRBV12-4 | few
CSVARSGGLYTEAFF | TRBJ1-1 | TRBV29-1 | NA
CASSIGGGETQYF | NA | TRBV12-3/TRBV12-4 | NA
CATSVSQGENYGYTF | TRBJ1-2 | TRBV15 | few
CASSIFGGQTYEQYF | TRBJ2-7 | TRBV19 | NA
CSVCRGGTEAFF | TRBJ1-1 | TRBV29-1 | NA
CASSDGPSSYNEQFF | TRBJ2-1 | TRBV6-4 | few
CTSSTRLAGGLTYEQYF | TRBJ2-7 | TRBV7-2 | NA
CASRTNYGYTF | TRBJ1-2 | TRBV6-1 | many
CASSSRSYSEAFF | TRBJ1-1 | TRBV7-2 | NA
CASSAATGGSFREQFF | TRBJ2-1 | TRBV7-9 | once
CASSEPGGSRPQHF | TRBJ1-5 | TRBV7-2 | few
CASSKVEYGHTF | TRBJ1-2 | TRBV21-1 | few
CASSEKGRNTGELFF | TRBJ2-2 | TRBV9 | NA
CASSLDERGNIQYF | TRBJ2-4 | TRBV7-9 | NA
CSARASVWAGELFF | TRBJ2-2 | TRBV20-1 | NA
CASSIGRVTGTKPYEQYF | TRBJ2-7 | TRBV13 | NA
CASRLDDGGAGEKLFF | TRBJ1-4 | TRBV6-6 | NA
CASSFSGTGNINGYTF | TRBJ1-2 | TRBV5-1 | NA
CSAVQGAGGYTF | TRBJ1-2 | TRBV20-1 | few
CASSRRGTYQETQYF | TRBJ2-5 | TRBV7-8 | few
CASSILGGGAPDTQYF | TRBJ2-3 | TRBV19 | few
CASRLQANTEAFF | TRBJ1-1 | TRBV5-1 | NA
CATSDPARGSGANVLTF | TRBJ2-6 | TRBV24-1 | NA
CASSEQGPNTEAFF | TRBJ1-1 | TRBV2 | NA
CASSLVASPYEQYF | TRBJ2-7 | TRBV7-2 | few
CASSQGSLAGTDTQYF | TRBJ2-3 | TRBV4-3 | once
CASGFGASYEQYF | TRBJ2-7 | TRBV12-5 | NA
CASSLGLAGRRETQYF | TRBJ2-5 | TRBV5-5 | few
CASAPEGDEQFF | TRBJ2-1 | TRBV12-5 | few
CASSWVTGLLNIQYF | NA | TRBV5-1 | NA
CASSLAAHRSMNTEAFF | TRBJ1-1 | TRBV5-5 | once
CSALKTPGTSGLYNEQFF | TRBJ2-1 | TRBV20-1 | NA
CAWTSKRLFYGYTF | TRBJ1-2 | TRBV30 | few
CASSSNKNSPLHF | TRBJ1-6 | TRBV6-5 | NA
CASSLGRHDEQFF | TRBJ2-1 | TRBV7-3 | NA
CASSPVGYNEQFF | TRBJ2-1 | TRBV12-3/TRBV12-4 | NA
CAISETGGIFEQFF | TRBJ2-1 | TRBV10-3 | once
CSVPARAEQYF | TRBJ2-7 | TRBV29-1 | NA
CSAKRDRDNSPLHF | TRBJ1-6 | TRBV20-1 | few
CASSFRRDGPNTGELFF | TRBJ2-2 | TRBV5-1 | NA
CASSLVIGLRQETQYF | TRBJ2-5 | TRBV5-1 | few
CAVSVGQAYEQYF | TRBJ2-7 | TRBV10-3 | few
CASSRHRTEDQPQHF | TRBJ1-5 | TRBV27 | NA
CASSLQIEHRGTQYF | TRBJ2-3 | TRBV6-2/TRBV6-3 | NA
CSARKEFTDTQYF | TRBJ2-3 | TRBV20-1 | NA
CSANSGTLNSPLHF | TRBJ1-6 | TRBV20-1 | NA
CASSPGSGVAYEQYF | NA | TRBV27 | NA